This TCR beta chain emerged from a study of T cell responses to AZD1222 COVID-19 vaccine. About the research overall: Analyses pooled second doses at about 4 or about 12 weeks. Study-wide points: Donors skewed white British and female; clonal diversity was possibly underestimated. After two AZD1222 doses, spike-specific TCR breadth and depth rose versus day 0.

Sequencing was performed with immunoSEQ multiplex PCR; in TCRdb, only in-frame clones are kept and a portion is missing. The sample shows roughly 150,000 clones, 80% to 95% of them seen only once. The germline V gene encodes CDR1 MNHEY and CDR2 SVGEGT. The CDR3 extends over 15 amino acids. The junction had 4 bases not matched to a gene; V was cut back by 4 bases and J by 1 base. To note about this clone: Its antigen is currently unknown.

Here the sequenced sample was peripheral blood, taken on day 0 of AZD1222 vaccination. This clonotype originated in an adult in good health. The chain couples TRBV6-2 or TRBV6-3 to TRBJ2-5; 9 bases map to TRBD2. The CDR3 sequence: CASSSPTSGQETQYF. In DNA form, the CDR3 reads TGTGCCAGCAGTTCCCCGACTAGCGGCCAAGAGACCCAGTACTTC.